This T cell receptor beta chain was recovered during a study of T cells in Graves' hyperthyroidism and ophthalmopathy. TCR beta CDR3 region amplification was performed from RNA transcripts. In the first-round RT-PCR of the TCR CDR3, the HTBI primer set was used. MiXCR was run by TCRdb on the multiplex PCR reads, yielding one entry per CDR3 protein. The sample has about 700,000 distinct CDR3 sequences; less than 15% are singletons. Germline CDR1 reads MDHEN; CDR2 reads SYDVKM. Between the trimmed V and J ends, which lost 5 bases and 5 bases, there was a span of 13 bases. The CDR3 runs to 15 residues. The gene calls are TRBV28 and TRBJ2-6; D gene unclear. This sequence was found in a woman between 18 and 29 years old with Graves' hyperthyroidism. Source material: blood. CDR3 protein: CASSPYPTWANVLTF. The CDR3, as DNA: TGTGCCAGCAGTCCATACCCGACCTGGGCCAACGTCCTGACTTTC.